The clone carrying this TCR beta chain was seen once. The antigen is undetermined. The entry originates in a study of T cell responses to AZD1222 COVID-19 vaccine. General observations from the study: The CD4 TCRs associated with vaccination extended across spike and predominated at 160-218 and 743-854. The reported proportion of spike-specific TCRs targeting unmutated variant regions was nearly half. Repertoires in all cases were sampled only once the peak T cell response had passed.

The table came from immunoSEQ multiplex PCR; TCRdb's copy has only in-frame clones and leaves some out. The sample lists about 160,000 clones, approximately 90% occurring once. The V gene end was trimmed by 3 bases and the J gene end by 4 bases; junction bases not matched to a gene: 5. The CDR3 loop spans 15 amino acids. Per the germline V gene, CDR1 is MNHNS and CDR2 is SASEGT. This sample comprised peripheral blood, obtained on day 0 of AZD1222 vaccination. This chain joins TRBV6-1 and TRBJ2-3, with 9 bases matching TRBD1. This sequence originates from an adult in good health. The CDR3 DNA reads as TGTGCCAGCAGTGACGGGACAGGGTGGGCAGATACGCAGTATTTT. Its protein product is CASSDGTGWADTQYF.